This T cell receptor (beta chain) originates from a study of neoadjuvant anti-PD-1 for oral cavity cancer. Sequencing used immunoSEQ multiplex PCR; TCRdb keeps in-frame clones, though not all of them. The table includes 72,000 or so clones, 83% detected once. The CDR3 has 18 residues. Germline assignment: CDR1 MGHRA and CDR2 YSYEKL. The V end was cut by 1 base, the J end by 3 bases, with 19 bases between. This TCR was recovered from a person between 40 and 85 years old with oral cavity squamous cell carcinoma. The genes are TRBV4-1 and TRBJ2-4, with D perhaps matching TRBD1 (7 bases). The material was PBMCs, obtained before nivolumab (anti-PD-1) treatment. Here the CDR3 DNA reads TGCGCCAGCAGCCAAGGCGCGTCCAGGGGGGTCATCAAAAACATTCAGTACTTC. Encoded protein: CASSQGASRGVIKNIQYF.